A single sample is the source of the 5 T cell receptor beta chains below, sequenced in a study of blood T cells in healthy people across ages. Sample-barcoded 5' priming and a J-beta primer mix drove a second PCR of about 6 to 12 cycles. TCRdb re-called the 5' RACE reads with MiXCR, one entry per CDR3 protein. This sample has about 1.4 million distinct CDR3 sequences, with 59% found just once. Sequenced material: blood. These receptors were collected from a man younger than 30 in good health.

V usage is TRBV3-1 and J usage is TRBJ1-2, with D possibly matching TRBD1 (5 bases). CDR3 length: 14 residues. Germline V gene lookup returns CDR1 LGHDT and CDR2 YNNKEL (reference sequence). The V gene lost 2 bases and the J gene lost 3 bases, with 10 bases spanning the gap. DNA of the CDR3: TGTGCCAGCAGCCAACAGGGCCGATACTATGGCTACACCTTC. The encoded protein is CASSQQGRYYGYTF.

This sequence joins TRBV29-1 and TRBJ2-7, with TRBD1 matching over 7 bases. V lost 3 bases and J lost 0; bases outside the gene matches: 11. This CDR3 has 16 residues. Germline V gene data show CDR1 as SQVTM and CDR2 as ANQGSEA. This chain's CDR3 is CSVEGAGQENSYEQYF. The CDR3 DNA reads as TGCAGCGTTGAGGGGGCCGGACAGGAGAACTCCTACGAGCAGTACTTC.

This clonotype appeared a few times. The rearrangement uses TRBV20-1 and TRBJ2-6, with D hard to call. Per the germline V gene, CDR1 is DFQATT and CDR2 is SNEGSKA (reference sequence). With 5 bases removed from V and 4 bases from J, the gap between germline ends came to 12 bases. The CDR3 totals 14 residues. CDR3 nucleotides: TGCAGTGCTCGTCCGTCTCCAGGGGCCAACGTCCTGACTTTC. Its translation: CSARPSPGANVLTF.

The rearrangement uses TRBV2 and TRBJ1-2; D is unresolved. Germline-derived CDR1 and CDR2 are SNHLY and FYNNEI. This CDR3 spans 11 amino acids. With 2 bases removed from V and 3 bases from J, the gap between germline ends came to 1 base. The CDR3 protein is CASSEHYGYTF. DNA of the CDR3: TGTGCCAGCAGTGAACACTATGGCTACACCTTC.

This chain links TRBV6-6 with TRBJ1-2; D is uncertain. Germline lookup yields CDR1 MNHNY and CDR2 SVGAGI (reference sequence). Between the trimmed V and J ends, which lost 4 bases and 6 bases, there was a span of 24 bases. This CDR3 has 17 residues. In nucleotides, the CDR3 is TGTGCCAGCAGTTCTGAAACCAGCCCATTAAGGGATAATGGCTACACCTTC. It yields the protein CASSSETSPLRDNGYTF.